These 14 T cell receptor beta chains came from one sample sequenced in a study of CD8+CD57+ T cells in acquired aplastic anemia. Genomic DNA was employed as the template in profiling TCR beta VDJ and CDR3. TCRdb redid the calling of the reads with MiXCR, one entry per CDR3 protein. Of roughly 300,000 distinct CDR3 sequences listed, approximately 56% were seen once; the top ten hold 7% to 9%. The material sequenced was sorted CD4+, CD8+, or CD8+CD57+ T cells (not recorded which) from PBMCs. Every receptor here comes from a human donor with severe aplastic anemia or a healthy control (not recorded which).

The chain carries TRBV15 and TRBJ2-1, with a tentative D call TRBD2 (7 bases). Germline CDR1 reads LNHNV; CDR2 reads YYDKDF (reference sequence). Trimming shortened V by 5 bases and J by 8 bases, and 16 bases separated the two germline ends. The CDR3 contains 14 residues. The CDR3 DNA is TGTGCCACCAGCGGGGGGGGCAGGCTGGATGAGCAGTTCTTC. It codes for CATSGGGRLDEQFF.

The chain has TRBV25-1 and TRBJ2-7, with D perhaps matching TRBD1 (5 bases). V gave up 3 bases and J gave up 2 bases, with 17 bases separating them. Germline V gives CDR1 MGHDK, CDR2 SYGVNS. This CDR3 region has 16 residues. CDR3 nucleotide sequence: TGTGCCAGCAGTGACCCCGCTAAGACAGAAGCCTACGAGCAGTACTTC. Protein sequence: CASSDPAKTEAYEQYF.

This rearrangement joins TRBV7-9 to TRBJ2-5, with TRBD2 identical over 12 bases. J gave up 7 bases and V 5 bases, and 11 bases lay outside the gene matches. This CDR3 has 16 amino acids. Per the germline V gene, CDR1 is SEHNR and CDR2 is FQNEAQ (reference sequence). Here the CDR3 DNA reads TGTGCCAGCAGCGCGACTAGCGGGAGCCCTCAGTGGACCCAGTACTTC. Translated, it gives CASSATSGSPQWTQYF.

The rearrangement uses TRBV7-2 and TRBJ2-5; 8 bases are a match to TRBD2. J lost 5 bases, V lost 2 bases, and 7 bases had no gene match. This CDR3 contains 15 residues. CDR1 is SGHTA, CDR2 FQGNSA, per germline. CDR3 loop: CASSLTGGGRETQYF. The CDR3 DNA sequence: TGTGCCAGCAGCTTAACGGGGGGGGGCCGGGAGACCCAGTACTTC.

The CDR3: CSGTVDEKLFF. CDR3 in DNA: TGCAGTGGGACCGTGGATGAAAAACTGTTTTTT. V and J are TRBV20-1 and TRBJ1-4; D gene uncertain. Germline V CDR1 and CDR2: DFQATT, SNEGSKA (reference sequence). The V end was cut by 7 bases, the J end by 6 bases, with 9 bases between. The CDR3 is 11 residues long.

This clonotype was seen repeatedly, ten times or more. This chain links TRBV5-6 with TRBJ1-1; no firm D call. The V end was cut by 3 bases, the J end by 5 bases, with 17 bases between. The CDR3 is made up of 15 amino acids. Germline assignment: CDR1 SGHDT and CDR2 YYEEEE. This chain's CDR3 is CASSSSTYRRTEAFF. CDR3 DNA sequence: TGTGCCAGCAGCTCGTCGACATACCGAAGGACTGAAGCTTTCTTT.

This clonotype was seen many times. The chain uses TRBV5-1 and TRBJ1-3; unclear D gene. CDR3 length: 14 residues. The V end lost 1 base, the J end lost 4 bases, and 9 bases lay between the germline ends. Germline-derived CDR1 and CDR2 are SGHRS and YFSETQ. The CDR3 reads CASSLIGSGNTIYF. The CDR3, as DNA: TGCGCCAGCAGCTTGATCGGCTCCGGAAACACCATATATTTT.

This clonotype appeared many times. The chain carries TRBV28 and TRBJ2-6; D is unresolved. CDR1 MDHEN and CDR2 SYDVKM come from the germline V gene. The CDR3 runs 17 residues. Trimming cost V 5 bases and J 3 bases, with 17 bases left between them. The CDR3 DNA reads TGTGCCAGCAGTCCCCCCCAGTGGACGCGTGGGGCCAACGTCCTGACTTTC. Translation: CASSPPQWTRGANVLTF.

The V call is TRBV10-3, the J call TRBJ1-2; D remains ambiguous. This CDR3 is 15 amino acids long. Looked up from germline, CDR1 is ENHRY and CDR2 is SYGVKD. Trimming removed 6 bases from V and 4 bases from J, with 18 bases in between. CDR3 residues: CAIRGSSTQLYGYTF. CDR3 DNA: TGTGCCATCAGGGGGTCCTCGACACAACTCTATGGCTACACCTTC.

In its sample, this clonotype was seen a few times. The chain uses TRBV24-1 and TRBJ2-5; D is unresolved. The germline V and J ends were trimmed by 2 bases and 8 bases, with 23 bases remaining between them. The CDR3 runs 17 residues. CDR1 is KGHDR and CDR2 is SFDVKD in the germline V gene. CDR3 coding DNA: TGTGCCACCAGTGATTCCCCATCCGGGCCCCACGGGTCTACCCAGTACTTC. It is translated as CATSDSPSGPHGSTQYF.

This chain uses TRBV7-2 with TRBJ2-4; TRBD1 matches at 8 bases. This CDR3 spans 14 amino acids. Losses at the gene ends were 5 bases for V and 5 bases for J; bases not matched to a gene: 5. The germline gives CDR1 SGHTA, CDR2 FQGNSA. The CDR3 coding sequence is TGTGCCAGCAGCCGAGACAGGGGCCAAAACATTCAGTACTTC. Translated, it gives CASSRDRGQNIQYF. Drawing the rest from reference TRBV7-2 and TRBJ2-4, the complete variable domain is GAGVSQSPSNKVTEKGKDVELRCDPISGHTALYWYRQSLGQGLEFLIYFQGNSAPDKSGLPSDRFSAERTGGSVSTLTIQRTQQEDSAVYLCASSRDRGQNIQYFGAGTRLSVL.

This chain links TRBV19 with TRBJ2-4; D possibly uses TRBD1 or TRBD2 (6 bases each). Germline-derived CDR1 and CDR2 are LNHDA and SQIVND (reference sequence). V gave up 5 bases and J gave up 1 base, with 9 bases separating them. This CDR3 is built from 14 residues. The chain's CDR3 is CASSWRGAKNIQYF. CDR3 nucleotides: TGTGCCAGTAGTTGGAGGGGGGCCAAAAACATTCAGTACTTC.

This clonotype has a count of ten or more. This chain uses TRBV4-2 with TRBJ1-1; 7 bases align to TRBD1. CDR3 length: 14 residues. Looked up from germline, CDR1 is LGHNA and CDR2 is YNFKEQ. V shed 4 bases and J 7 bases; nucleotides not matched to a gene: 9. The DNA for the CDR3 is TGTGCCAGCAGCCCCGGAGTACAGGGGAATGAAGCTTTCTTT. It yields the protein CASSPGVQGNEAFF.

The rearrangement joins TRBV7-2 to TRBJ1-6; 9 bases are shared with TRBD1. CDR1 and CDR2 (germline): SGHTA, FQGNSA. This CDR3 spans 16 amino acids. With 4 bases clipped from V and 5 bases from J, the junction kept 6 bases outside the gene matches. DNA of the CDR3: TGTGCCAGCAGCTCCCGGGGGACAGGGCATAATTCACCCCTCCACTTT. Translated, it gives CASSSRGTGHNSPLHF.